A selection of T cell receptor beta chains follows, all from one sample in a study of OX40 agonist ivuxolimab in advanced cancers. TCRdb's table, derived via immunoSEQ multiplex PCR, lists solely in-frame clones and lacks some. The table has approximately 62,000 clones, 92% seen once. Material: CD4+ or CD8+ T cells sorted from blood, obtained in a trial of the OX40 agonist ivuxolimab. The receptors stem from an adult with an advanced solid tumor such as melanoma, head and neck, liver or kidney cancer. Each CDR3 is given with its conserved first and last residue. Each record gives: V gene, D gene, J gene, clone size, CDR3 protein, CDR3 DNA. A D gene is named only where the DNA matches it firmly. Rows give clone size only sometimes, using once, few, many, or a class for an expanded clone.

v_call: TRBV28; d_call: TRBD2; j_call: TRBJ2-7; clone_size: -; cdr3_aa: CASSPQSGSAYEQYF; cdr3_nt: TGTGCCAGCAGTCCGCAAAGCGGGAGCGCCTACGAGCAGTACTTC
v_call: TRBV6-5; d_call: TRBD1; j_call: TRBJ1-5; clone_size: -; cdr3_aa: CASRADRVNQPQHF; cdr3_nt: TGTGCCAGCAGGGCCGACAGGGTCAATCAGCCCCAGCATTTT
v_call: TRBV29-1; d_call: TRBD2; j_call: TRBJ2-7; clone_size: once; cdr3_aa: CSAKTSGSYEQYF; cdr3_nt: TGCAGCGCTAAAACTAGCGGCTCCTACGAGCAGTACTTC
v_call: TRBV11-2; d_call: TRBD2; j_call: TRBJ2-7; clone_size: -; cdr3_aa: CASSQTSGIAYEQYF; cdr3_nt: TGTGCCAGCAGCCAGACTAGCGGGATTGCCTACGAGCAGTACTTC
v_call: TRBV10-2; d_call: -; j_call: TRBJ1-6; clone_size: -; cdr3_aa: CASSLWVKDSPLHF; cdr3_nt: TGCGCCAGCAGCCTTTGGGTAAAGGATTCACCCCTCCACTTT
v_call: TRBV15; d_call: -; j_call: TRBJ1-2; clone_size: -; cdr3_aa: CATSDEGNYGYTF; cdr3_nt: TGTGCCACCAGCGACGAGGGAAACTATGGCTACACCTTC
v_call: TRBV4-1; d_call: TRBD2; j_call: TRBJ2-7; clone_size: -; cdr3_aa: CASSQDVIAGDSYEQYF; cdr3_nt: TGCGCCAGCAGCCAAGATGTGATAGCGGGGGACTCCTACGAGCAGTACTTC
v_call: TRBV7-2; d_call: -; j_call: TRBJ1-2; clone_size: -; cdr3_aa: CASSLDGYGYTF; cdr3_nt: TGTGCCAGCAGCTTAGACGGCTATGGCTACACCTTC
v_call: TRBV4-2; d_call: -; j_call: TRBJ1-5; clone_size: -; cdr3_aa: CASSQGEGTFNQPQHF; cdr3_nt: TGTGCCAGCAGCCAAGGGGAGGGGACATTTAATCAGCCCCAGCATTTT
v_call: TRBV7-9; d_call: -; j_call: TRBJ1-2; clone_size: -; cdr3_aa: CASSEGTDIFYGYTF; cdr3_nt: TGTGCCAGCAGCGAAGGGACGGATATCTTCTATGGCTACACCTTC
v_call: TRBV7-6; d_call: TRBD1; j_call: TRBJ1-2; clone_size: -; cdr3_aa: CASSPTGGHGYTF; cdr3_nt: TGTGCCAGCAGCCCGACAGGGGGCCATGGCTACACCTTC
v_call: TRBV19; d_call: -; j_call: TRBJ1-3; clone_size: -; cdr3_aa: CASSLGRTAGNTIYF; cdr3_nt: TGTGCCAGTAGTCTCGGACGGACGGCTGGAAACACCATATATTTT
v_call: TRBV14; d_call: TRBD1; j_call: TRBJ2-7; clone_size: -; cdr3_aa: CASSQDRPGQHSYEQYF; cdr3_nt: TGTGCCAGCAGCCAAGACCGCCCGGGACAGCACTCCTACGAGCAGTACTTC
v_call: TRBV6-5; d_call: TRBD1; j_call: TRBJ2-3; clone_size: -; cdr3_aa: CASSIGTGATDTQYF; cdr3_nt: TGTGCCAGCAGTATCGGGACAGGGGCCACAGATACGCAGTATTTT
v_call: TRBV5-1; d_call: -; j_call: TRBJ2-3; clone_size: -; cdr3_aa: CASSSEGRFTDTQYF; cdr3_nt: TGCGCCAGCAGCTCGGAGGGGCGATTCACAGATACGCAGTATTTT
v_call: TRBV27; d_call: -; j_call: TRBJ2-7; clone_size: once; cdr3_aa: CASSLFTDYEQYF; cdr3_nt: TGTGCCAGCAGTTTATTCACAGACTACGAGCAGTACTTC
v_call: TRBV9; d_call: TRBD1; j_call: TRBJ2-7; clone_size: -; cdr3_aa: CASSMGTGGSEQYF; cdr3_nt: TGTGCCAGCAGCATGGGGACAGGGGGTAGTGAGCAGTACTTC
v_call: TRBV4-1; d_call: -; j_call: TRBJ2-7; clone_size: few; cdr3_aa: CASSQDMEAYEQYF; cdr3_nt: TGCGCCAGCAGCCAAGATATGGAAGCGTACGAGCAGTACTTC
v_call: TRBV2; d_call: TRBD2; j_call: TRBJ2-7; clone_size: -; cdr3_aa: CASSEQRDTYEQYF; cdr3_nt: TGTGCCAGCAGTGAACAGCGGGATACCTACGAGCAGTACTTC
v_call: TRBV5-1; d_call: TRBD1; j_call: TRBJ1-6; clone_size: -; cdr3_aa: CASSWTGGSYNSPLHF; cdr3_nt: TGCGCCAGCAGCTGGACAGGGGGATCCTATAATTCACCCCTCCACTTT
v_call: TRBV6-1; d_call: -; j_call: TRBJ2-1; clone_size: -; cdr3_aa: CASSVGGTYNEQFF; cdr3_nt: TGTGCCAGCAGTGTGGGGGGCACCTACAATGAGCAGTTCTTC
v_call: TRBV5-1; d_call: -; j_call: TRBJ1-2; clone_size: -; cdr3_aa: CASGPEGFLGVGYTF; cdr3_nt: TGCGCCAGCGGACCCGAAGGCTTTTTGGGGGTAGGCTACACCTTC
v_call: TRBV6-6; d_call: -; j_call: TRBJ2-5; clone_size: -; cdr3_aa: CASSSGGLIRETQYF; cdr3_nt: TGTGCCAGCAGTTCCGGGGGGCTAATTAGGGAGACCCAGTACTTC
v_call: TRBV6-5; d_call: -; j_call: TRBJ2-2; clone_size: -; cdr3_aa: CASSPTGSGELFF; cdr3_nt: TGTGCCAGCAGCCCTACAGGGTCCGGGGAGCTGTTTTTT
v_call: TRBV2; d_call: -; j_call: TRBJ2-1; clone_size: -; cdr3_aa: CASSGAGVDNEQFF; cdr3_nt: TGTGCCAGCAGTGGGGCAGGGGTCGACAATGAGCAGTTCTTC
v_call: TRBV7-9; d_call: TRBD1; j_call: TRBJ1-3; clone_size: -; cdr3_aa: CASSSGQPDSGNTIYF; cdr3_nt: TGTGCCAGCAGCTCGGGACAGCCTGACTCTGGAAACACCATATATTTT
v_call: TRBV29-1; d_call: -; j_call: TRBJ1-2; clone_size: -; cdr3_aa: CSVAGGGLPYGYTF; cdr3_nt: TGCAGCGTGGCGGGGGGCGGTTTACCCTATGGCTACACCTTC
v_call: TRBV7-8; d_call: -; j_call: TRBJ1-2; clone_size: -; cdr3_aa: CASSLGGDYGYTF; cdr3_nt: TGTGCCAGCAGCTTGGGAGGGGACTATGGCTACACCTTC
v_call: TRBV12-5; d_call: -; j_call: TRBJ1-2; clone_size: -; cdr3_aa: CASGSSGPSDGYTF; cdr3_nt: TGTGCTAGTGGTTCATCCGGGCCGAGCGATGGCTACACCTTC
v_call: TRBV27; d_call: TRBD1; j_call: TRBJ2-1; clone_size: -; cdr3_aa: CASSEPGTANEQFF; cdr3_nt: TGTGCCAGCAGTGAACCCGGGACAGCTAATGAGCAGTTCTTC
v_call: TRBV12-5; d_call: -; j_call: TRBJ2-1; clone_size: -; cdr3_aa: CASGLDLGLASNEQFF; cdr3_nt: TGTGCTAGTGGTTTGGACCTGGGGCTAGCCTCCAATGAGCAGTTCTTC
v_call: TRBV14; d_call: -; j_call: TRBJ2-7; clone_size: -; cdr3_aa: CASSPENRNYEQYF; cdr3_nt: TGTGCCAGCAGCCCCGAGAACCGAAACTACGAGCAGTACTTC
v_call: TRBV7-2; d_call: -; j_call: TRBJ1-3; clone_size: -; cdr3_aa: CASRVVGAGNTIYF; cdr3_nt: TGTGCCAGCAGGGTTGTAGGGGCTGGAAACACCATATATTTT
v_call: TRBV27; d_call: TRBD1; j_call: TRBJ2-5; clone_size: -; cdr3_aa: CASSLLGQVETQYF; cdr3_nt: TGTGCCAGCAGTTTATTGGGACAGGTAGAGACCCAGTACTTC
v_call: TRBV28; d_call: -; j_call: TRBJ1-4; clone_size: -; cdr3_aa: CASRYPPGGKGNEKLFF; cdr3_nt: TGTGCCAGCAGATACCCCCCCGGGGGCAAGGGTAATGAAAAACTGTTTTTT
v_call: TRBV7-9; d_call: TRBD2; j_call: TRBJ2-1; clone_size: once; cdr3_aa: CASSYSGVSSYNEQFF; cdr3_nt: TGTGCCAGCAGCTATAGCGGGGTGAGCTCCTACAATGAGCAGTTCTTC
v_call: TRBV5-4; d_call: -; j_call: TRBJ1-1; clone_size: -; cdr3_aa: CASSGVGGPKEAFF; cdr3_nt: TGTGCCAGCAGCGGCGTTGGGGGTCCCAAGGAAGCTTTCTTT
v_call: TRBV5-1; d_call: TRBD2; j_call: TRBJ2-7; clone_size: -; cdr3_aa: CASSLGLAVTYEQYF; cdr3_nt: TGCGCCAGCAGCTTGGGACTAGCGGTTACCTACGAGCAGTACTTC
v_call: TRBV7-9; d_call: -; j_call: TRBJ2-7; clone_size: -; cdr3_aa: CASSSVEGYQYF; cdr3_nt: TGTGCCAGCAGCTCTGTGGAGGGGTATCAGTACTTC
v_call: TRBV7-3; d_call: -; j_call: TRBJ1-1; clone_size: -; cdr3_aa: CASSLRTGKQGAFF; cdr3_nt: TGTGCCAGCAGCTTACGGACTGGGAAGCAAGGAGCTTTCTTT
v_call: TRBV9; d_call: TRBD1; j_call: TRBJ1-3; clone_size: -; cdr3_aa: CASSEDRGSGNTIYF; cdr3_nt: TGTGCCAGCAGCGAGGACAGGGGCTCTGGAAACACCATATATTTT
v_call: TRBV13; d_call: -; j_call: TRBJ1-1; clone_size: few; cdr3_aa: CASSIRGDTEAFF; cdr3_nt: TGTGCCAGCAGCATAAGGGGTGACACTGAAGCTTTCTTT
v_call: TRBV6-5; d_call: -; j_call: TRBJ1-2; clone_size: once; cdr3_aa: CAVYAARNYGYTF; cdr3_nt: TGTGCCGTCTACGCTGCCCGTAACTATGGCTACACCTTC
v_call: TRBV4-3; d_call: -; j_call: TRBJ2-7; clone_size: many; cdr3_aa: CASSPSETSYEQYF; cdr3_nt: TGCGCCAGCAGCCCAAGCGAGACCTCCTACGAGCAGTACTTC
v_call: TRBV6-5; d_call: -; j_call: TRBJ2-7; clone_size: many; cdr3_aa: CASSLVPGRGLYEQYF; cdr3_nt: TGTGCCAGCAGTTTAGTGCCAGGTCGGGGACTCTACGAGCAGTACTTC
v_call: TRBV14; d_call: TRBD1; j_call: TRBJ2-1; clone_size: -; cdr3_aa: CASSPTLTGSSYNEQFF; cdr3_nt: TGTGCCAGCAGCCCTACACTGACAGGGAGCTCCTACAATGAGCAGTTCTTC
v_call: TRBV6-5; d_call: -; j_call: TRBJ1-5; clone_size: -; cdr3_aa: CASGKGRYGSHF; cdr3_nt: TGTGCCAGCGGAAAAGGGCGATATGGGTCGCATTTT
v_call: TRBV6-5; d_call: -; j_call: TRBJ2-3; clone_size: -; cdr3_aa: CASRGSVNTQYF; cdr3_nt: TGTGCCAGCAGAGGATCAGTAAATACGCAGTATTTT
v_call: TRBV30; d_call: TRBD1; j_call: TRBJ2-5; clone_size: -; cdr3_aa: CAWSERAGGLKTQYF; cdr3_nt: TGTGCCTGGAGTGAACGGGCAGGGGGTCTGAAGACCCAGTACTTC
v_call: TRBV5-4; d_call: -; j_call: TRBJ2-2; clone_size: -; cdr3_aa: CASSLVGGDTGELFF; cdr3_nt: TGTGCCAGCAGCTTGGTAGGGGGAGACACCGGGGAGCTGTTTTTT
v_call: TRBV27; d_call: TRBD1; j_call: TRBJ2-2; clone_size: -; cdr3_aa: CASSWDRVGELFF; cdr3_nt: TGTGCCAGCAGTTGGGACAGGGTCGGGGAGCTGTTTTTT
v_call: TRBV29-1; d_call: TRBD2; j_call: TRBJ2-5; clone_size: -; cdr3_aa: CSVHTSGSKTQYF; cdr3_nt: TGCAGCGTCCACACTAGCGGGAGTAAGACCCAGTACTTC
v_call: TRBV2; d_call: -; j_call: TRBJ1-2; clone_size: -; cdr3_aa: CASSERPRNYGYTF; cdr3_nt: TGTGCCAGCAGTGAACGTCCACGGAACTATGGCTACACCTTC
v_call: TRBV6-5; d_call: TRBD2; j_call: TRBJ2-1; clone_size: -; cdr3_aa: CASSLLAGEQFF; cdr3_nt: TGTGCCAGCAGCTTACTAGCGGGGGAGCAGTTCTTC
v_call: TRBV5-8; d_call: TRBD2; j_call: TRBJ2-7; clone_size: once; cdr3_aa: CASSPFIRGGRQYEQYF; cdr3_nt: TGTGCCAGCAGCCCCTTCATTCGGGGGGGACGGCAATACGAGCAGTACTTC
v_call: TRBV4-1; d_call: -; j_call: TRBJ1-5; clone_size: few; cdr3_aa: CASSQDSYNQPQHF; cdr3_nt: TGCGCCAGCAGCCAGGACAGCTACAATCAGCCCCAGCATTTT
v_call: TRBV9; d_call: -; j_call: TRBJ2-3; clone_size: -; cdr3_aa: CASSRGRDTGTDTQYF; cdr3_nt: TGTGCCAGCAGCCGTGGCCGGGACACGGGCACAGATACGCAGTATTTT
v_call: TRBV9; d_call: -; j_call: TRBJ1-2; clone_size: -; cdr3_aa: CASSVGMGQGGYTF; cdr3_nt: TGTGCCAGCAGCGTAGGGATGGGGCAGGGAGGCTACACCTTC
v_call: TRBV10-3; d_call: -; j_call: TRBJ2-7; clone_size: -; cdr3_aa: CAISGREGGSYEQYF; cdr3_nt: TGTGCCATCAGTGGCCGAGAGGGGGGTAGCTACGAGCAGTACTTC